The next 8 T cell receptor beta chains were all read from a single sample in a study of blood T cells in healthy people across ages. A second PCR, run for 7 to 11 cycles, used a sample-barcoded 5' primer plus a J-beta primer mix. TCRdb fed the 5' RACE reads into MiXCR, producing one record per CDR3 protein. Of more than 650,000 distinct CDR3 sequences listed, roughly 24% were seen once; the top ten hold under 3%. The data also belong to a second study, concerning T cells of mothers and their children.

Sequencing was performed on blood. Every receptor here comes from a boy between 10 and 17 years old in good health.

This clonotype was observed a few times. V gene TRBV5-1 combines with J gene TRBJ2-5; 7 bases map to TRBD1. Germline assignment: CDR1 SGHRS and CDR2 YFSETQ. The ends lost 2 bases at V and 3 bases at J; junction bases unmatched: 7. The CDR3 has 15 amino acids. CDR3 protein: CASSLQGRVEETQYF. CDR3 DNA sequence: TGCGCCAGCAGCTTACAGGGGCGAGTTGAAGAGACCCAGTACTTC.

This clonotype was observed a handful of times. The gene calls are TRBV2 and TRBJ1-2, with TRBD1 matching 7 bases. Germline-derived CDR1 and CDR2 are SNHLY and FYNNEI. The junction had 7 bases not matched to a gene; V was cut back by 9 bases and J by 3 bases. The CDR3 covers 13 residues. The CDR3 loop is CASTTGWDYGYTF. CDR3 sequence (DNA): TGTGCCAGTACGACAGGGTGGGACTATGGCTACACCTTC.

V gene TRBV12-5 combines with J gene TRBJ2-7; TRBD1 matches 7 bases. J gave up 3 bases and V 6 bases, and 8 bases lay outside the gene matches. The CDR3 totals 14 residues. In germline, CDR1 is LGHNT, CDR2 FRNRAP. The CDR3 loop is CASGWDSRGYEQYF. CDR3 coding DNA: TGTGCTAGTGGCTGGGACAGCCGAGGCTACGAGCAGTACTTC.

V gene TRBV5-1 combines with J gene TRBJ1-2; weak D call: TRBD1 (6 bases). Germline V gene lookup returns CDR1 SGHRS and CDR2 YFSETQ. The V and J ends lost 0 bases and 0 bases respectively, with 12 bases between them. This CDR3 contains 16 residues. CDR3 protein: CASSLALDRANYGYTF. CDR3 coding DNA: TGCGCCAGCAGCTTGGCCTTGGACAGAGCTAACTATGGCTACACCTTC.

This clonotype occurred a few times. The chain couples TRBV13 to TRBJ2-5; the match to TRBD1 covers 7 bases. Matching the DNA end better, TRBJ2-1 makes the J call doubtful. CDR3 length equals 15 residues. The V gene's germline CDR1 is PRHDT and CDR2 FYEKMQ (reference sequence). For the CDR3, the DNA is TGTGCCAGCAGCTTGGACAGGCCCAGCGACAATGAGCAGTTCTTC. Its protein is CASSLDRPSDNEQFF.

The table lists this clonotype with a few counts. The rearrangement uses TRBV20-1 and TRBJ2-5; possibly TRBD2 for D (5 bases). From germline, CDR1 is DFQATT and CDR2 SNEGSKA (reference sequence). This CDR3 has 14 residues. V lost 0 bases to trimming and J lost 4 bases, with 12 bases between them. In DNA form, the CDR3 reads TGCAGTGCTAGAGATGGTTCAGGAGGAGAGACCCAGTACTTC. It codes for CSARDGSGGETQYF.

This clonotype showed up just a few times. V gene TRBV5-1 combines with J gene TRBJ1-1, with 7 bases that match TRBD1. Per the germline V gene, CDR1 is SGHRS and CDR2 is YFSETQ. V gave up 5 bases and J gave up 5 bases; unmatched junction bases: 9. This CDR3 has 14 amino acids. The CDR3 is CASSQTGVETEAFF. As DNA, the CDR3 is TGCGCCAGCAGTCAAACAGGGGTGGAAACTGAAGCTTTCTTT.

This chain joins TRBV7-3 and TRBJ2-7; 8 bases are shared with TRBD2. Gene TRBJ2-1 matches the end of the DNA better, so the J call may be wrong. Germline values: CDR1 SGHTA, CDR2 FQGTGA. This CDR3 has 14 residues. CDR3 nucleotide sequence: TGTGCCAGCAGCTTTTCGGGGGGGCCGAATGAGCAGTTCTTC. Translation gives CASSFSGGPNEQFF.